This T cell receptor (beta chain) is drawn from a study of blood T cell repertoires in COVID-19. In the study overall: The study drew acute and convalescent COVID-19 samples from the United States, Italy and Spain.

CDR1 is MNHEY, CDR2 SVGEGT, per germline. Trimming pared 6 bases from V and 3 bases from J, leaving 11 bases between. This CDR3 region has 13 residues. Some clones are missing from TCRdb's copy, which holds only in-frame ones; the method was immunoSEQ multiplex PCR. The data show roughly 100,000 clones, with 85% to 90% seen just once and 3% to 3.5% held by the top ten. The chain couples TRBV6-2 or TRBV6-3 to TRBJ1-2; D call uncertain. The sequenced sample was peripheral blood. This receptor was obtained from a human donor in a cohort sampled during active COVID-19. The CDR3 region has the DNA TGTGCCAGCAGCCCCTATATGGACTATGGCTACACCTTC. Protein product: CASSPYMDYGYTF.